Listed below are T cell receptor beta chains from one sample, sequenced in a study of blood T cell repertoires in COVID-19. TCRdb keeps only in-frame clones here, not all; method: immunoSEQ multiplex PCR. The sample includes roughly 70,000 clones, 70% to 90% seen only once; the top ten take less than 7.5%. Material: peripheral blood. The receptors shown here come from an elderly man with COVID-19, enrolled during active disease. Both conserved end residues are part of each CDR3.

v_call | cdr3_aa
TRBV10-3 | CAISDRQKNTEAFF
TRBV19 | CASRELAGQGDEQFF
TRBV5-6 | CASSRISDRKDYTF
TRBV5-5 | CASSLTGGPYNSPLHF
TRBV9 | CASSLWGRGTDTQYF
TRBV7-9 | CASRAGDTQYF
TRBV28 | CASTQGGAYEQYF
TRBV7-8 | CASSRRGDYEQYF
TRBV7-9 | CASSLFVETQYF
TRBV27 | CASSLRSGNTIYF
TRBV21-1 | CASFGGDRAVLNTEAFF
TRBV5-1 | CASSLGGTGLEAFF
TRBV5-1 | CASSLDWTSGGGTGELFF
TRBV28 | CASSYRDYSYEQYF
TRBV7-8 | CASSLTGGNSGNTIYF
TRBV18 | CASSPTNSLPGFRQYF
TRBV28 | CASRWTAGNTIYF
TRBV28 | CASINLRGYTEAFF
TRBV29-1 | CSATEGGIEAFF
TRBV6-5 | CASSYFGPGEKLFF
TRBV2 | CASSGIGAEAFF
TRBV5-1 | CASSSGRQFNYGYTF
TRBV3-1/TRBV3-2 | CASSRTQGNGSPLHF
TRBV15 | CATSKIDRRPYNEQFF
TRBV3-1/TRBV3-2 | CASSLTSASYEQYF
TRBV28 | CASRRGGEGIQYF
TRBV4-1 | CASSQDLSGANVLTF
TRBV27 | CASSNRDRATEAFF
TRBV19 | CASTEPGQGNEKLFF
TRBV20-1 | CSASPGAVNTEAFF
TRBV5-1 | CASSLEPGGADTEAFF
TRBV6-6 | CASSYERGPVGEQYF
TRBV6-5 | CASSIDRNYGYTF
TRBV19 | CAVVNPGAHGYTF
TRBV7-3 | CASSSPPHSEAFF
TRBV19 | CASSLTGTGGNYGYTF
TRBV5-4 | CASSLQRGAKHHNSPLHF
TRBV10-1 | CASISPRLEQYF
TRBV7-2 | CASSGTSGGAYEQYF
TRBV7-3 | CASSLGGGGTDTQYF
TRBV11-3 | CASSLFSDRSYEQYF
TRBV5-1 | CASSLGDTFPYGYTF
TRBV15 | CATSRAAEAFF
TRBV27 | CASTRGRSSGANVLTF
TRBV6-5 | CASSSLSSGANVLTF
TRBV20-1 | CSASEITEAFF
TRBV9 | CASSETGTGGSGNTIYF